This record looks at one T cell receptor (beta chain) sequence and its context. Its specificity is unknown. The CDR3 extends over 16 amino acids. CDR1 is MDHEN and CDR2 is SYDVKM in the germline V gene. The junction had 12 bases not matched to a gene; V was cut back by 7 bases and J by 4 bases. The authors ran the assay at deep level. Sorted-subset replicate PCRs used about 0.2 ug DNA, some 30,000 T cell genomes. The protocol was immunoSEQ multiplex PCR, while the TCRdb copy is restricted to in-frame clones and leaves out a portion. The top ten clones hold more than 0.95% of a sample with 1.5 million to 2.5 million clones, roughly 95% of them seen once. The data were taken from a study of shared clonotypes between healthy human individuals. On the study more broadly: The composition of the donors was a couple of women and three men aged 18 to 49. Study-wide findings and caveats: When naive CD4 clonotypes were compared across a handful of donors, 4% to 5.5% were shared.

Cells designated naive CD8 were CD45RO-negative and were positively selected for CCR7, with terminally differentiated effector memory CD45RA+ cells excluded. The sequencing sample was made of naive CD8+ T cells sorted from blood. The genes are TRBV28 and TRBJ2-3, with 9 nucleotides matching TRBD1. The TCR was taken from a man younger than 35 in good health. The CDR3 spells CASNKQGAHGADTQYF. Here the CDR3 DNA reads TGTGCCAGCAATAAACAGGGGGCCCATGGGGCAGATACGCAGTATTTT.